Listed below are T cell receptor beta chains from one sample, sequenced in a study of cytomegalovirus exposure and HLA in healthy donors. Assay: immunoSEQ multiplex PCR; the TCRdb copy retains only in-frame clones and omits some. The profile shows about 120,000 clones, around 80% of them singletons. Specimen: PBMCs. These receptors were taken from a woman aged 40 to 50 in good health and CMV-seropositive. The conserved cysteine and the conserved F or W are not part of the CDR3 here.

j_call	v_call	cdr3_aa
TRBJ1-1	TRBV29-1	STTQGGLPEAF
TRBJ2-7	TRBV5-1	ASSPLAGGAYEQY
TRBJ2-7	TRBV7-2	ASSRTSGSYEQY
TRBJ1-6	TRBV5-1	ASSFRGIDSPLH
TRBJ2-1	TRBV9	ASSVDSGRTNEQF
TRBJ2-3	TRBV11-3	ASSVTGVEDTQY
TRBJ2-7	TRBV30	AWSPIRTGGTDEQY
TRBJ1-4	TRBV2	ASSEGGRGPTNEKLF
TRBJ2-2	TRBV4-3	ASSQGLAGNTGELF
TRBJ1-5	TRBV6-1	ASSEEPYSNQPQH
TRBJ2-7	TRBV7-9	ASSPRTGGGEQY
TRBJ2-2	TRBV4-1	ASSPNRGANTGELF
TRBJ2-2	TRBV5-1	ASELRGTTGELF
TRBJ2-2	TRBV6-1	ASGVRVGELF
TRBJ1-5	TRBV19	ASSISGALNQPQH
TRBJ2-7	TRBV10-3	AISAGRDPYEQY
TRBJ2-7	TRBV5-1	ASSLEQPSYEQY